The 21 T cell receptor beta chains reported below all come from one sample, sequenced in a study of T cell repertoires in cytomegalovirus infection (dated 2019 in TCRdb). The instrument given in TCRdb is Illumina HiSeq 1500. In TCRdb, the public reads were trimmed at Q25 with fastp and aligned with MiXCR, with productive beta chains retained. A single entry per CDR3 protein holds the most common genes and DNA from its merged rows. For this sample the table gives over 250,000 distinct CDR3 sequences, of which 22% were detected only once. The ten largest clones take up approximately 19% of the sample. These receptors' antigens are unknown. What the treatment or condition label conveys for this sample: in vitro stimulation with specific CMV peptide epitopes to enrich CMV-specific T cells. Sequencing used cultured PBMCs, obtained from culture after CMV antigen stimulation. The receptors here all came from a human donor in good health (CMV status not recorded). Some clones in this sample may be carry-over from other donors' samples.

The chain recombines TRBV6-2 or TRBV6-3 with TRBJ2-3, with 11 nucleotides matching TRBD1. J was trimmed by 2 bases and V by 5 bases; bases with no gene match: 6. Germline CDR1 reads MNHEY; CDR2 reads SVGEGT. The CDR3 loop spans 16 amino acids. CDR3 residues: CASSPDRGPPTDTQYF. The CDR3 nucleotides read TGTGCCAGCAGTCCGGACAGGGGGCCTCCCACAGATACGCAGTATTTT.

The chain couples TRBV28 to TRBJ2-7; 7 bases agree with TRBD1. The V gene end was trimmed by 5 bases and the J gene end by 2 bases; junction bases not matched to a gene: 6. The length of the CDR3 is 14 residues. Germline V gene data show CDR1 as MDHEN and CDR2 as SYDVKM. CDR3 protein: CASSARDSAYEQYF. The DNA of the CDR3 is TGTGCCAGCAGTGCCCGGGACAGCGCCTACGAGCAGTACTTC.

The V and J genes are TRBV20-1 and TRBJ2-7; weak D call: TRBD1 (6 bases). The V gene lost 6 bases and the J gene lost 5 bases, with 17 bases spanning the gap. Germline V gene sequence: CDR1 DFQATT, CDR2 SNEGSKA (reference sequence). The CDR3 is 13 residues long. The CDR3 loop is CSATTGFRDEQYF. CDR3 nucleotides: TGCAGTGCCACGACAGGCTTTAGGGACGAGCAGTACTTC.

This clonotype was found a few times. This sequence joins TRBV10-3 and TRBJ1-3; no clear D gene. The CDR3 runs to 14 residues. Trimming cost V 2 bases and J 0 bases, with 5 bases left between them. Germline assignment: CDR1 ENHRY and CDR2 SYGVKD. The CDR3 coding sequence is TGTGCCATCAGTGAGGGGGTCTCTGGAAACACCATATATTTT. This translates into CAISEGVSGNTIYF.

Many counts were recorded for this clonotype. This sequence joins TRBV7-2 and TRBJ1-2, with D perhaps TRBD1 (6 bases). The V gene's germline CDR1 is SGHTA and CDR2 FQGNSA. V was trimmed by 5 bases and J by 2 bases, leaving 12 bases between them. The CDR3 spans 14 residues. The CDR3 reads CASSKSGGNYGYTF. The CDR3, as DNA: TGTGCCAGCAGCAAAAGTGGGGGCAACTATGGCTACACCTTC.

In its sample, this clonotype was seen many times. This sequence joins TRBV7-2 and TRBJ2-3, with D maybe TRBD2 (5 bases). There are 15 residues in the CDR3. CDR1 SGHTA and CDR2 FQGNSA come from the germline V gene. The V end lost 7 bases, the J end lost 0 bases, and 14 bases lay between the germline ends. The CDR3: CASTEDGGSTDTQYF. As DNA, the CDR3 is TGTGCCAGCACCGAAGACGGAGGTAGCACAGATACGCAGTATTTT.

This clonotype was detected ten times or more. This chain links TRBV7-2 with TRBJ1-1; D is unclear. Germline V CDR1 and CDR2: SGHTA, FQGNSA. This CDR3 has 15 amino acids. V was cut by 5 bases and J by 4 bases, with 17 bases left in between. Here the CDR3 DNA reads TGTGCCAGCAGCCCACGGGCCCGGGCGGTCACTGAAGCTTTCTTT. It specifies CASSPRARAVTEAFF.

The sample holds a few counts of this clonotype. This rearrangement joins TRBV6-2 or TRBV6-3 to TRBJ2-3, with no clear D. The CDR3 spans 15 residues. Trimming took 10 bases from V and 4 from J, leaving 21 bases between them. The germline gives CDR1 MNHEY, CDR2 SVGEGT. CDR3: CATAPVGILADTQYF. The CDR3 DNA sequence: TGTGCCACCGCCCCCGTTGGAATCCTCGCAGATACGCAGTATTTT.

This clonotype appeared many times. This chain joins TRBV12-3 or TRBV12-4 and TRBJ2-5; 10 bases align to TRBD2. The V segment lost 5 bases and the J segment 5 bases; nucleotides outside the gene matches: 5. This CDR3 comprises 14 residues. CDR3 bases: TGTGCCAGCAGTCCGACGACTAGCGGGGAGACCCAGTACTTC. This sequence encodes CASSPTTSGETQYF.

The chain uses TRBV30 and TRBJ2-5, with D possibly matching TRBD1 (6 bases). Germline loops: CDR1 GTSNPN, CDR2 SVGIG (reference sequence). This CDR3 contains 13 residues. V lost 3 bases and J 2 bases, leaving 10 bases between the germline ends. The CDR3 DNA reads as TGTGCCTGGAGCCCGGGGACACAAGAGACCCAGTACTTC. The encoded protein is CAWSPGTQETQYF.

V usage is TRBV7-2 and J usage is TRBJ2-5, with 8 bases aligning to TRBD2. Germline CDR1 is SGHTA and CDR2 is FQGNSA. V was clipped by 5 bases and J by 5 bases; unmatched bases: 10. The CDR3 is 15 amino acids. CDR3 DNA: TGTGCCAGCAGCACACTTAGCGGGACGGGGGAGACCCAGTACTTC. This translates into CASSTLSGTGETQYF.

This clonotype was seen once. The J gene is TRBJ1-2, the V gene TRBV3-1; D might be TRBD1 (6 bases). Germline V gene data show CDR1 as LGHDT and CDR2 as YNNKEL (reference sequence). Trimming pared 0 bases from V and 4 bases from J, leaving 12 bases between. There are 15 residues in the CDR3. CDR3 region: CASSQDWQGSYGYTF. In DNA form, the CDR3 reads TGTGCCAGCAGCCAAGATTGGCAGGGGAGCTATGGCTACACCTTC.

V gene TRBV5-6 combines with J gene TRBJ2-1; perhaps TRBD2 as D (5 bases). The V end lost 1 base, the J end lost 7 bases, and 27 bases lay between the germline ends. The CDR3 has 19 residues. Germline CDR1 reads SGHDT; CDR2 reads YYEEEE. The CDR3 sequence is CASSLIRHTLSGDGNEQFF. In DNA, the CDR3 is TGTGCCAGCAGCTTGATCAGACACACACTGAGCGGAGATGGGAATGAGCAGTTCTTC.

This clonotype came up a few times. J is TRBJ2-1 and V is TRBV27; no firm D call. Trimming left V 1 base short and J 0 bases short, with 7 bases between. The CDR3 is 15 residues long. CDR1 is MNHEY, CDR2 SMNVEV, per germline (reference sequence). The CDR3 reads CASSLLDLSYNEQFF. The CDR3 nucleotides read TGTGCCAGCAGTTTATTAGACCTCTCCTACAATGAGCAGTTCTTC.

The chain carries TRBV27 and TRBJ2-3; no firm D call. Germline CDR1 reads MNHEY; CDR2 reads SMNVEV (reference sequence). The CDR3 totals 16 residues. The germline V and J ends were trimmed by 2 bases and 6 bases, with 18 bases remaining between them. The CDR3 loop is CASSLGSAVTPDTQYF. CDR3 in DNA: TGTGCCAGCAGTTTAGGGTCGGCGGTTACCCCCGATACGCAGTATTTT.

This sequence joins TRBV4-1 and TRBJ2-3; D is unresolved. Deletions cut 3 bases from V and 2 bases from J, with 18 bases between. This CDR3 is built from 17 residues. Germline CDR1 is MGHRA and CDR2 is YSYEKL. CDR3 region: CASSHLYPLYDTDTQYF. The CDR3 DNA is TGCGCCAGCAGCCACCTCTACCCCCTCTACGACACAGATACGCAGTATTTT.

This clonotype was counted between two and nine times. The genes are TRBV6-2 or TRBV6-3 and TRBJ2-7; 10 nucleotides match TRBD2. This CDR3 region has 15 residues. V dropped 4 bases and J dropped 4; count of bases not matched to a gene: 7. From germline, CDR1 is MNHEY and CDR2 SVGEGT. CDR3 sequence reads: CASSSSGSLRYEQYV. The CDR3 DNA reads TGTGCCAGCAGTTCTAGCGGGAGCCTGCGGTACGAGCAGTACGTC.

Ten or more counts support this clonotype. The V call is TRBV9, the J call TRBJ1-6; D uncertain. CDR1 and CDR2 (germline): SGDLS, YYNGEE. V shed 0 bases and J shed 9 bases, with 10 bases lying between them. The CDR3 is 14 amino acids. As DNA, the CDR3 is TGTGCCAGCAGCGTAGCGGGTTTCGCTTCACCCCTCCACTTT. Translating gives CASSVAGFASPLHF.

J is TRBJ2-1 and V is TRBV25-1; D is possibly TRBD1 or TRBD2 (5 bases each). Deletions cut 8 bases from V and 3 bases from J, with 17 bases between. CDR1 MGHDK and CDR2 SYGVNS come from the germline V gene. This CDR3 is built from 15 residues. CDR3 bases: TGTGCCAGCTGGGGAAATAGAGGGGACTACAATGAGCAGTTCTTC. This gives the protein CASWGNRGDYNEQFF.

The CDR3 coding sequence is TGTGCCAGCAGTCTTCGGACTACCAAATACGAGCAGTACGTC. It specifies CASSLRTTKYEQYV. The chain carries TRBV28 and TRBJ2-7; TRBD2 is a possible D gene (6 bases). This CDR3 contains 14 residues. Per germline, CDR1 MDHEN and CDR2 SYDVKM. V dropped 5 bases and J dropped 4 bases, with 15 bases sitting between them.

This chain links TRBV20-1 with TRBJ1-2; D not resolved. Germline V gives CDR1 DFQATT, CDR2 SNEGSKA (reference sequence). The V and J ends lost 5 bases and 3 bases respectively, with 16 bases between them. The CDR3 is made up of 14 amino acids. The CDR3 loop reads CSAGVGPSHYGYTF. For the CDR3, the DNA is TGCAGTGCTGGGGTTGGACCAAGTCACTATGGCTACACCTTC.